The 32 T cell receptor beta chains given below trace back to one sample, sequenced in a study of blood T cells in healthy people across ages. The second PCR ran about 6 to 12 cycles with a sample-barcoded 5' primer and J-beta primers. TCRdb re-analysed the 5' RACE reads in MiXCR, keeping a single row per CDR3 protein. This sample has 550,000 to 650,000 distinct CDR3 sequences, with about 25% found just once. These sequences were also reported in another study, on T cells of mothers and their children.

Material for sequencing was blood. The receptors derive from a boy between 2 and 10 years old in good health.

This clonotype was seen more than once but under ten times. This chain connects TRBV7-9 to TRBJ1-2; D is unresolved. Germline lookup yields CDR1 SEHNR and CDR2 FQNEAQ (reference sequence). V dropped 4 bases and J dropped 8 bases, with 17 bases sitting between them. The CDR3 totals 14 residues. CDR3 sequence (DNA): TGTGCCAGCAGCTACATCGGACGCAGCCTCGGCTACACCTTC. Amino acids: CASSYIGRSLGYTF. The variable domain in full, completed from reference TRBV7-9 and TRBJ1-2, reads DTGVSQNPRHKITKRGQNVTFRCDPISEHNRLYWYRQTLGQGPEFLTYFQNEAQLEKSRLLSDRFSAERPKGSFSTLEIQRTEQGDSAMYLCASSYIGRSLGYTFGSGTRLTVV.

The chain is built from TRBV15 and TRBJ2-2; D possibly corresponds to TRBD1 (6 bases). CDR3 length: 15 amino acids. The ends were cut back, 1 base at V and 5 bases at J, with 11 bases in the middle. Germline V gene lookup returns CDR1 LNHNV and CDR2 YYDKDF (reference sequence). For the CDR3, the DNA is TGTGCCACCAGCAGAGTTGTCCAGGGGACCGGGGAGCTGTTTTTT. Protein sequence: CATSRVVQGTGELFF. The whole variable domain, filled in from reference TRBV15 and TRBJ2-2, reads DAMVIQNPRYQVTQFGKPVTLSCSQTLNHNVMYWYQQKSSQAPKLLFHYYDKDFNNEADTPDNFQSRRPNTSFCFLDIRSPGLGDTAMYLCATSRVVQGTGELFFGEGSRLTVL.

This clonotype appeared a single time. No conserved phenylalanine or tryptophan ends this CDR3, so it is likely a read error. J is TRBJ2-3 and V is TRBV2; 7 bases map to TRBD2. J was trimmed by 1 base and V by 6 bases; bases with no gene match: 4. The CDR3 has 14 amino acids. Germline V lookup: CDR1 SNHLY, CDR2 FYNNEI. The CDR3 region has the DNA TGTGCCAGCAGCTTTCTAGCGGGCACAGATACGCAGTATTTA. It is translated as CASSFLAGTDTQYL.

This CDR3 is CASSYRPDEQFF. CDR3 coding DNA: TGTGCCAGCAGTTACCGGCCCGATGAGCAGTTCTTC. The chain uses TRBV6-2 or TRBV6-3 and TRBJ2-1; D gene ambiguous. Trimming stripped 2 bases from V and 8 bases from J, with 7 bases between. Germline assignment: CDR1 MNHEY and CDR2 SVGEGT. This CDR3 comprises 12 residues.

Here the CDR3 DNA reads TGTGCCAGCAGCCAAGACCCCGGGATCCCCTACGAGCAGTACTTC. Amino acids: CASSQDPGIPYEQYF. The chain links TRBV3-1 to TRBJ2-5, with D perhaps matching TRBD2 (5 bases). The DNA end lines up better with TRBJ2-7; the J call may be wrong. The CDR3 spans 15 residues. Germline V CDR1 and CDR2: LGHDT, YNNKEL (reference sequence).

This clonotype has more than one count but fewer than ten. The gene calls are TRBV20-1 and TRBJ2-6; D not resolved. V was clipped by 3 bases and J by 0 bases, with 15 bases between them. The CDR3 has 17 amino acids. CDR1 and CDR2 from the germline V gene are DFQATT and SNEGSKA (reference sequence). This chain's CDR3 is CSASHLTPSSGANVLTF. CDR3 DNA sequence: TGCAGTGCTAGTCACCTTACCCCAAGCTCTGGGGCCAACGTCCTGACTTTC.

This chain connects TRBV9 to TRBJ1-1; D is ambiguous. Germline V gives CDR1 SGDLS, CDR2 YYNGEE. The V end was cut by 0 bases, the J end by 2 bases, with 11 bases between. The CDR3 is 15 amino acids. The CDR3 sequence is CASSVGIGINTEAFF. CDR3 DNA sequence: TGTGCCAGCAGCGTAGGGATAGGGATAAACACTGAAGCTTTCTTT. Drawing the rest from reference TRBV9 and TRBJ1-1, the complete variable domain is DSGVTQTPKHLITATGQRVTLRCSPRSGDLSVYWYQQSLDQGLQFLIQYYNGEERAKGNILERFSAQQFPDLHSELNLSSLELGDSALYFCASSVGIGINTEAFFGQGTRLTVV.

Only a few counts were recorded for this clonotype. The genes are TRBV9 and TRBJ1-4; 8 positions agree with TRBD1. Trimming cost V 3 bases and J 8 bases; bases outside gene matches: 6. Germline V gene data show CDR1 as SGDLS and CDR2 as YYNGEE. The length of the CDR3 is 14 residues. The CDR3 bases are TGTGCCAGCAGCGCTCAGGGGGCCCGGGAAAAACTGTTTTTT. It is translated as CASSAQGAREKLFF.

This clonotype has a handful of counts. J is TRBJ1-1 and V is TRBV6-5; D ambiguous. The germline gives CDR1 MNHEY, CDR2 SVGAGI. The CDR3 sequence is 13 residues long. V lost 2 bases and J lost 6, with 10 bases in between. CDR3 DNA: TGTGCCAGCAGTTACGTAGCGGAGGCTGAAGCTTTCTTT. It yields the protein CASSYVAEAEAFF.

V usage is TRBV15 and J usage is TRBJ1-2; TRBD1 matches 10 bases. The CDR3 runs 14 residues. With V trimmed by 3 bases and J by 7 bases, 5 bases remained unmatched. In germline, CDR1 is LNHNV, CDR2 YYDKDF (reference sequence). CDR3 in DNA: TGTGCCACCAGCAGGGAGGGACAGGGGTCTGGCTACACCTTC. It translates to CATSREGQGSGYTF.

The V call is TRBV3-1, the J call TRBJ1-1; 8 nucleotides agree with TRBD1. CDR1 is LGHDT and CDR2 is YNNKEL in the germline V gene (reference sequence). Trimming cost V 4 bases and J 8 bases; bases outside gene matches: 9. The CDR3 sequence is 14 residues long. DNA of the CDR3: TGTGCCAGCAGCCGAACCGGGACAGGTCCGGAAGCTTTCTTT. Translation gives CASSRTGTGPEAFF.

J is TRBJ1-4 and V is TRBV4-2, with a possible D match to TRBD1 (5 bases). This CDR3 has 17 amino acids. Germline CDR1 is LGHNA and CDR2 is YNFKEQ. Trimming left V 4 bases short and J 0 bases short, with 15 bases between. As DNA, the CDR3 is TGTGCCAGCAGCCGTTCTTCAGCGGGGGCAACTAATGAAAAACTGTTTTTT. Translating it yields CASSRSSAGATNEKLFF.

This clonotype was seen only a few times. The chain carries TRBV6-5 and TRBJ1-2; 7 bases align to TRBD1. The CDR3 is 15 amino acids. The V gene's germline CDR1 is MNHEY and CDR2 SVGAGI. With V trimmed by 2 bases and J by 2 bases, 5 bases remained unmatched. The CDR3 spells CASSYLGQINYGYTF. CDR3 DNA sequence: TGTGCCAGCAGTTACCTGGGACAGATCAACTATGGCTACACCTTC.

This clonotype showed up just once. The J gene is TRBJ2-3, the V gene TRBV12-3 or TRBV12-4; 7 bases map to TRBD2. The CDR3 has 16 amino acids. The V gene end was trimmed by 6 bases and the J gene end by 2 bases; junction bases not matched to a gene: 11. The CDR3: CASSPPGAGVTDTQYF. The CDR3 bases are TGTGCCAGCAGCCCCCCAGGCGCGGGAGTCACAGATACGCAGTATTTT.

A few counts support this clonotype. The chain employs TRBV24-1 and TRBJ1-2; D is unclear. Germline V lookup: CDR1 KGHDR, CDR2 SFDVKD. This CDR3 contains 14 residues. The V and J ends lost 3 bases and 6 bases respectively, with 13 bases between them. This CDR3 reads CATSDAGSGHGYTF. The DNA for the CDR3 is TGTGCCACCAGTGATGCCGGGAGCGGACATGGCTACACCTTC.

The chain uses TRBV18 and TRBJ2-2; D not resolved. Per germline, CDR1 KGHSH and CDR2 LQKENI. The CDR3 covers 16 residues. V was cut by 1 base and J by 1 base, with 10 bases left in between. This CDR3 is CASSPLSQLNTGELFF. As DNA, the CDR3 is TGTGCCAGCTCACCACTTTCCCAACTGAACACCGGGGAGCTGTTTTTT. Full variable domain (missing parts from reference TRBV18 and TRBJ2-2): NAGVMQNPRHLVRRRGQEARLRCSPMKGHSHVYWYRQLPEEGLKFMVYLQKENIIDESGMPKERFSAEFPKEGPSILRIQQVVRGDSAAYFCASSPLSQLNTGELFFGEGSRLTVL.

This clonotype was recorded a few times. The CDR3 here is CASSPRDIADSNQPQHF. CDR3 sequence (DNA): TGTGCCAGCAGTCCCAGGGACATCGCTGATAGCAATCAGCCCCAGCATTTT. The chain combines TRBV27 with TRBJ1-5; perhaps TRBD1 as D (6 bases). Per germline, CDR1 MNHEY and CDR2 SMNVEV (reference sequence). CDR3 length: 17 amino acids. V gave up 5 bases and J gave up 0 bases, with 17 bases separating them.

This clonotype was counted many times. J is TRBJ2-2 and V is TRBV29-1; TRBD2 agrees at 7 bases. In germline, CDR1 is SQVTM, CDR2 ANQGSEA. CDR3 size: 12 residues. The chain's CDR3 is CGGGSNTGELFF. DNA for the CDR3: TGCGGGGGGGGATCGAACACCGGGGAGCTGTTTTTT.

J is TRBJ1-2 and V is TRBV29-1; D ambiguous. The germline V and J ends were trimmed by 7 bases and 3 bases, with 15 bases remaining between them. The germline V gene has CDR1 SQVTM and CDR2 ANQGSEA. This CDR3 region has 13 residues. The CDR3, as DNA: TGCAGCGGCCTTAGGGTCGGCGACTATGGCTACACCTTC. Encoded protein: CSGLRVGDYGYTF.

A few counts support this clonotype. A much larger clonotype is one base distant, so this may be a read error. The chain employs TRBV12-3 or TRBV12-4 and TRBJ1-2, with D perhaps matching TRBD1 (5 bases). The CDR3 runs 16 residues. The DNA of the CDR3 is TGTGCCAGCAGTGAGACCCGGGACTTATCTAACTATGGCTACGCCTTC. This encodes CASSETRDLSNYGYAF.

This clonotype has a single count. The V and J genes are TRBV7-9 and TRBJ2-3; TRBD2 aligns across 10 bases. This CDR3 comprises 14 residues. The J segment lost 9 bases and the V segment lost 5 bases, leaving 8 bases of the junction unmatched. Germline values: CDR1 SEHNR, CDR2 FQNEAQ (reference sequence). The CDR3 loop reads CASSPSGTSETQYF. CDR3 sequence (DNA): TGTGCCAGCAGCCCCTCCGGGACTAGCGAAACGCAGTATTTT.

In its sample, this clonotype was seen a few times. V and J are TRBV28 and TRBJ2-5; D uncertain. V lost 5 bases to trimming and J lost 1 base, with 14 bases between them. CDR1 and CDR2 from the germline V gene are MDHEN and SYDVKM. The CDR3 is 15 amino acids. The CDR3 nucleotides read TGTGCCAGCAGTCCTTTTTCTGCGGTCCAAGAGACCCAGTACTTC. It is translated as CASSPFSAVQETQYF.

This clonotype was counted only a few times. The chain couples TRBV28 to TRBJ1-4; possible D gene TRBD1, 5 bases. CDR1 and CDR2 from the germline V gene are MDHEN and SYDVKM. V lost 3 bases and J lost 8, with 13 bases in between. The CDR3 loop spans 14 amino acids. The CDR3 is CASSFWGGGEKLFF. The CDR3 DNA sequence: TGTGCCAGCAGTTTTTGGGGGGGAGGCGAAAAACTGTTTTTT.

The rearrangement uses TRBV28 and TRBJ2-7; D is unresolved. Per the germline V gene, CDR1 is MDHEN and CDR2 is SYDVKM. Between the trimmed V and J ends, which lost 4 bases and 3 bases, there was a span of 7 bases. The CDR3 has 12 residues. DNA for the CDR3: TGTGCCAGCAGTTATCAAGACTACGAGCAGTACTTC. Amino acids: CASSYQDYEQYF.

This clonotype appeared a few times. This chain connects TRBV2 to TRBJ2-7; the match to TRBD2 covers 16 bases. Trimming cost V 3 bases and J 5 bases; bases outside gene matches: 7. Germline V gene sequence: CDR1 SNHLY, CDR2 FYNNEI. This CDR3 is built from 17 residues. Here the CDR3 DNA reads TGTGCCAGCAGTGACTGGGGACTAGCGGGAGGGCCCCACGAGCAGTACTTC. Translation: CASSDWGLAGGPHEQYF. Together with reference TRBV2 and TRBJ2-7, the CDR3 gives the full variable domain: EPEVTQTPSHQVTQMGQEVILRCVPISNHLYFYWYRQILGQKVEFLVSFYNNEISEKSEIFDDQFSVERPDGSNFTLKIRSTKLEDSAMYFCASSDWGLAGGPHEQYFGPGTRLTVT.

Points on this clonotype: The junction does not match germline at one end; this may be a read error. This chain uses TRBV18 with TRBJ2-3, with a possible D match to TRBD1 (5 bases). This CDR3 has 15 amino acids. Germline-derived CDR1 and CDR2 are KGHSH and LQKENI. In nucleotides, the CDR3 is TGTGCCAGTTCACCCGACAGCCTCGGGACAGATACGCAGTATTTT. This sequence encodes CASSPDSLGTDTQYF.

This clonotype showed up just a few times. The junction does not match germline at one end; this may be a read error. The CDR3 region is CASSHELTGGDTEASF. CDR3 nucleotides: TGTGCCAGCAGCCACGAGCTGACAGGGGGGGACACTGAAGCTTCCTTT. The rearrangement uses TRBV3-1 and TRBJ1-1; 9 bases match TRBD1. The CDR3 loop spans 16 amino acids. From germline, CDR1 is LGHDT and CDR2 YNNKEL (reference sequence).

The genes are TRBV29-1 and TRBJ2-1; no clear D gene. V was pared by 3 bases and J by 0 bases, with 9 bases between. Germline V gene data show CDR1 as SQVTM and CDR2 as ANQGSEA. The CDR3 totals 14 residues. Written as DNA, the CDR3 is TGCAGCGTTGAGTTGGATTTCTCCTACAATGAGCAGTTCTTC. It yields the protein CSVELDFSYNEQFF.

This rearrangement joins TRBV19 to TRBJ2-1, with 7 bases that match TRBD2. J lost 8 bases, V lost 4 bases, and 8 bases had no gene match. Germline-derived CDR1 and CDR2 are LNHDA and SQIVND (reference sequence). The CDR3 covers 14 residues. CDR3 nucleotides: TGTGCCAGTAGTAGGGAGGGAGGGCCCCATGAGCAGTTCTTC. As protein: CASSREGGPHEQFF.

In this sample, this clonotype turned up a few times. The rearrangement uses TRBV30 and TRBJ2-3; TRBD1 matches at 8 bases. V shed 2 bases and J 4 bases; nucleotides not matched to a gene: 8. Germline CDR1 and CDR2: GTSNPN and SVGIG (reference sequence). This CDR3 contains 15 residues. For the CDR3, the DNA is TGTGCCTGGAGTCTCGACAGGGGCCTTTCAGATACGCAGTATTTT. It yields the protein CAWSLDRGLSDTQYF.

J is TRBJ2-3 and V is TRBV5-1; possible D gene TRBD2, 5 bases. The CDR3 has 16 residues. Germline values: CDR1 SGHRS, CDR2 YFSETQ. V lost 0 bases to trimming and J lost 3 bases, with 14 bases between them. For the CDR3, the DNA is TGCGCCAGCAGCTTGGGCGTAGCGTCCACAACAGATACGCAGTATTTT. It codes for CASSLGVASTTDTQYF.

This clonotype came up a few times. The germline gene is not matched at one end of the junction; a read error may be the cause. This chain joins TRBV12-3 or TRBV12-4 and TRBJ2-5, with D unresolved. The J call may not be correct, given that the DNA end is closer to TRBJ2-1. The CDR3 runs 14 residues. In DNA form, the CDR3 reads TGTGCCAGCAGTTTAGCGCCAGCCTACAGTGAGCAGTTCTTC. Translation: CASSLAPAYSEQFF.